Below, one TCR beta chain is given with its context. No antigen is known for it. This entry is derived from a study of blood T cells in healthy people across ages. The study, taken as a whole, reports: Unknown CMV status may confound age-related changes in expanded clones.

The use of a sample-barcoded 5' primer and a J-beta primer mix characterized a second PCR of about 7 to 12 cycles. One entry per CDR3 protein, called by TCRdb with MiXCR from the 5' RACE reads. The sample shows 550,000 to 700,000 distinct CDR3 sequences, 25% to 30% of them seen only once. The CDR3 loop spans 17 amino acids. V was cut by 3 bases and J by 2 bases, with 15 bases left in between. Germline CDR1 is SGHRS and CDR2 is YFSETQ. The receptor comes from a woman between 70 and 85 years old in good health. The gene calls are TRBV5-1 and TRBJ1-6; D possibly corresponds to TRBD1 (6 bases). Source material: blood. CDR3 sequence (DNA): TGCGCCAGCAGCTCGGAAGTACAGGGAACCTATAATTCACCCCTCCACTTT. The encoded protein is CASSSEVQGTYNSPLHF.